The 16 T cell receptor beta chains given below trace back to one sample, sequenced in a study of T-cell reconstitution after alpha-beta-depleted transplantation in children. TCRbeta library preparation incorporated unique molecular identifiers. Each CDR3 protein gets one entry after TCRdb re-called the PCR reads with MiXCR. The repertoire holds almost 250,000 distinct CDR3 sequences, with about 25% as singletons. The sample consisted of PBMCs, taken before TCRalphabeta/CD19-depleted stem cell transplant. The source is a girl aged 2 to 10 with Fanconi anemia, due to receive a stem cell transplant.

This clonotype was picked up a small number of times. The CDR3 spells CASSPRLAGGSDTQYF. The DNA for the CDR3 is TGTGCCAGCTCACCACGGCTAGCGGGAGGCTCAGATACGCAGTATTTT. The chain carries TRBV18 and TRBJ2-3; 11 bases align to TRBD2. Germline values: CDR1 KGHSH, CDR2 LQKENI. The CDR3 runs 16 residues. The V segment lost 1 base and the J segment 4 bases; nucleotides outside the gene matches: 4.

The J gene is TRBJ2-5, the V gene TRBV28; tentative D call: TRBD1 (6 bases). The germline gives CDR1 MDHEN, CDR2 SYDVKM. This CDR3 is 15 amino acids long. The V end lost 3 bases, the J end lost 4 bases, and 15 bases lay between the germline ends. The CDR3 loop reads CASSLGQKGVETQYF. CDR3 nucleotide sequence: TGTGCCAGCAGTTTGGGGCAGAAGGGGGTAGAGACCCAGTACTTC.

The CDR3 region is CSASQRGRPNEQFF. DNA for the CDR3: TGCAGTGCTAGCCAGCGGGGACGCCCCAATGAGCAGTTCTTC. The chain couples TRBV20-1 to TRBJ2-1; 7 bases align to TRBD2. The CDR3 covers 14 residues. CDR1 and CDR2 (germline): DFQATT, SNEGSKA (reference sequence). V trimming: 3 bases; J trimming: 6 bases; junction bases outside the gene matches: 8.

This clonotype appeared a few times. The chain uses TRBV7-9 and TRBJ2-1; 11 bases map to TRBD2. V shed 6 bases, J shed 3 bases, and the junction held 7 bases outside the gene matches. The CDR3 has 16 residues. Germline V gene data show CDR1 as SEHNR and CDR2 as FQNEAQ (reference sequence). The CDR3 nucleotides read TGTGCCAGCAGGCGTACCGGGACTAGCGGCTACAATGAGCAGTTCTTC. It is translated as CASRRTGTSGYNEQFF.

This clonotype appeared many times. This rearrangement joins TRBV20-1 to TRBJ2-1, with TRBD2 identical over 11 bases. The ends lost 0 bases at V and 5 bases at J; junction bases unmatched: 6. The V gene's germline CDR1 is DFQATT and CDR2 SNEGSKA (reference sequence). The CDR3 has 16 residues. The CDR3 nucleotides read TGCAGTGCTAGAGATGGAGGGACTAGCGGAGACAATGAGCAGTTCTTC. This gives the protein CSARDGGTSGDNEQFF.

The table lists this clonotype with a few counts. This chain links TRBV6-4 with TRBJ2-7; D may match TRBD1 or TRBD2 (6 bases each). The germline V and J ends were trimmed by 2 bases and 6 bases, with 14 bases remaining between them. Germline V lookup: CDR1 MRHNA, CDR2 SNTAGT. The CDR3 runs 14 residues. As DNA, the CDR3 is TGTGCCAGCAGTGACGGGGGGCCGGAGAGCGAGCAGTACTTC. This codes for CASSDGGPESEQYF.

This clonotype occurred many times. J is TRBJ2-7 and V is TRBV29-1; D possibly matches TRBD1 or TRBD2 (6 bases each). The CDR3 runs 12 residues. Per germline, CDR1 SQVTM and CDR2 ANQGSEA. V was pared by 6 bases and J by 4 bases, with 13 bases between. The CDR3 here is CSVAIGGYEQYF. As DNA, the CDR3 is TGCAGCGTGGCGATAGGGGGGTACGAGCAGTACTTC.

This clonotype showed up just once. The rearrangement links TRBV29-1 to TRBJ1-3, with D possibly being TRBD1 (6 bases). From germline, CDR1 is SQVTM and CDR2 ANQGSEA. V lost 0 bases and J 3 bases, leaving 12 bases between the germline ends. CDR3 length equals 15 residues. The CDR3 DNA sequence: TGCAGCGTTGAAGAGCAGGGGCTGTATGGAAACACCATATATTTT. Amino acids: CSVEEQGLYGNTIYF.

This clonotype was seen many times. The chain has TRBV11-2 and TRBJ2-1; 11 bases agree with TRBD2. This CDR3 region has 16 residues. The V and J ends lost 5 bases and 0 bases, in that order; junction bases with no gene match: 3. In germline, CDR1 is SGHAT, CDR2 FQNNGV. The CDR3 here is CASSITSGSSYNEQFF. For the CDR3, the DNA is TGTGCCAGCAGCATCACTAGCGGGAGCTCCTACAATGAGCAGTTCTTC.

The gene calls are TRBV29-1 and TRBJ1-2, with D perhaps TRBD1 (5 bases). The CDR3 extends over 13 amino acids. The V and J ends lost 3 bases and 3 bases respectively, with 11 bases between them. From germline, CDR1 is SQVTM and CDR2 ANQGSEA. CDR3 bases: TGCAGCGTTGAGGGGGGGGACTACTATGGCTACACCTTC. This codes for CSVEGGDYYGYTF. Full variable domain (remainder filled in from reference TRBV29-1 and TRBJ1-2): SAVISQKPSRDICQRGTSLTIQCQVDSQVTMMFWYRQQPGQSLTLIATANQGSEATYESGFVIDKFPISRPNLTFSTLTVSNMSPEDSSIYLCSVEGGDYYGYTFGSGTRLTVV.

CDR3 bases: TGTGCCAGCAGCATCGTAGGACATGAGCAGTTCTTC. This sequence encodes CASSIVGHEQFF. V and J are TRBV6-2 or TRBV6-3 and TRBJ2-1; D remains unclear. CDR1 is MNHEY and CDR2 is SVGEGT in the germline V gene. Trimming left V 6 bases short and J 8 bases short, with 11 bases between. The CDR3 spans 12 residues.

This clonotype was counted ten times or more. The chain carries TRBV20-1 and TRBJ1-2; 7 positions match TRBD1. The CDR3 spans 13 residues. The V gene's germline CDR1 is DFQATT and CDR2 SNEGSKA (reference sequence). Here the CDR3 reads CRAVGAGGYGYTF. The CDR3 DNA follows: TGCAGGGCTGTAGGGGCAGGGGGCTATGGCTACACCTTC.

This clonotype was seen only a few times. The V call is TRBV20-1, the J call TRBJ2-7; D uncertain. Germline CDR1 and CDR2: DFQATT and SNEGSKA (reference sequence). The ends were cut back, 2 bases at V and 2 bases at J, with 16 bases in the middle. This CDR3 is built from 15 residues. CDR3 in DNA: TGCAGTGCTAGACCCTACATAATCCTGACCTACGAGCAGTACTTC. This gives the protein CSARPYIILTYEQYF.

V gene TRBV7-2 combines with J gene TRBJ2-5; 7 bases fit TRBD2. Losses at the gene ends were 3 bases for V and 4 bases for J; bases not matched to a gene: 5. The CDR3 runs 14 residues. Germline loops: CDR1 SGHTA, CDR2 FQGNSA. The CDR3 reads CASSFELAIETQYF. DNA of the CDR3: TGTGCCAGCAGCTTTGAACTAGCGATAGAGACCCAGTACTTC.

Only a few counts were recorded for this clonotype. The rearrangement joins TRBV20-1 to TRBJ2-1; D is uncertain. The germline V and J ends were trimmed by 1 base and 1 base, with 8 bases remaining between them. Per germline, CDR1 DFQATT and CDR2 SNEGSKA (reference sequence). The CDR3 runs to 14 residues. The CDR3 reads CSARAALSYNEQFF. Here the CDR3 DNA reads TGCAGTGCTAGAGCAGCGTTGTCCTACAATGAGCAGTTCTTC.

This clonotype was observed a few times. The CDR3 region is CSARDRRGGASSPLHF. The CDR3 DNA is TGCAGTGCTAGAGATCGCAGGGGAGGTGCGAGTTCACCCCTCCACTTT. The genes are TRBV20-1 and TRBJ1-6; maybe TRBD1 (6 bases). CDR3 length: 16 residues. Germline assignment: CDR1 DFQATT and CDR2 SNEGSKA (reference sequence). Trimming removed 0 bases from V and 9 bases from J, with 18 bases in between.